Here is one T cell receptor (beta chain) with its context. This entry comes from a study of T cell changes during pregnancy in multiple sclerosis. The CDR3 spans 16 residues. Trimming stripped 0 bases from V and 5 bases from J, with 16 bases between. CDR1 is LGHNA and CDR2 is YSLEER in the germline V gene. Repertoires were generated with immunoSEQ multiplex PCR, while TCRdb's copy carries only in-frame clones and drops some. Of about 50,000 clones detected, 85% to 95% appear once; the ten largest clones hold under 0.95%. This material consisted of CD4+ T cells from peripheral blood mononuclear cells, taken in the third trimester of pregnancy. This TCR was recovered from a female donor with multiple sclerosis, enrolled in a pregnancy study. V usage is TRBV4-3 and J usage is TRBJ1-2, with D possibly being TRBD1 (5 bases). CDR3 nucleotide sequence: TGCGCCAGCAGCCAAGAAGCACAGGCGTTTAGATATGGCTACACCTTC. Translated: CASSQEAQAFRYGYTF.